Below, 14 T cell receptor beta chains from the same sample are listed, as sequenced in a study of shared clonotypes between healthy human individuals. The assay was immunoSEQ multiplex PCR, and TCRdb's table has in-frame clones only and misses some. The sample yields around 1.5 million clones, under 99% seen once. The specimen was naive CD4+ T cells sorted from blood. Subset given: CD45RA+ positively selected. The source of these receptors is a man aged 25-45 years in good health.

The V gene is TRBV5-6, the J gene TRBJ1-5; 8 bases line up with TRBD1. The germline CDR1 and CDR2 sequences are SGHDT and YYEEEE. The CDR3 covers 16 residues. V gave up 0 bases and J gave up 5 bases; unmatched junction bases: 7. The CDR3 protein is CASSLAQGAMDQPQHF. The CDR3 nucleotides are TGTGCCAGCAGCTTGGCGCAGGGGGCGATGGATCAGCCCCAGCATTTT.

The chain has TRBV19 and TRBJ1-5; 8 bases map to TRBD1. The CDR3 loop spans 18 amino acids. The V gene's germline CDR1 is LNHDA and CDR2 SQIVND (reference sequence). The V gene end was trimmed by 4 bases and the J gene end by 6 bases; junction bases not matched to a gene: 17. This CDR3 is CASSRTGSLTGPGQPQHF. The CDR3 DNA follows: TGTGCCAGTAGTAGGACAGGGAGTTTAACTGGGCCGGGTCAGCCCCAGCATTTT. The whole variable domain, filled in from reference TRBV19 and TRBJ1-5, reads DGGITQSPKYLFRKEGQNVTLSCEQNLNHDAMYWYRQDPGQGLRLIYYSQIVNDFQKGDIAEGYSVSREKKESFPLTVTSAQKNPTAFYLCASSRTGSLTGPGQPQHFGDGTRLSIL.

The V gene is TRBV5-1, the J gene TRBJ2-1; TRBD2 matches at 14 bases. This CDR3 is built from 20 residues. J gave up 4 bases and V 4 bases, and 16 bases lay outside the gene matches. Germline-derived CDR1 and CDR2 are SGHRS and YFSETQ. DNA for the CDR3: TGCGCCAGCAGCCTTAAGGGACTAGCGGGAGCCCCATCAATGTACAATGAGCAGTTCTTC. Its protein product is CASSLKGLAGAPSMYNEQFF. Full variable domain (remainder filled in from reference TRBV5-1 and TRBJ2-1): KAGVTQTPRYLIKTRGQQVTLSCSPISGHRSVSWYQQTPGQGLQFLFEYFSETQRNKGNFPGRFSGRQFSNSRSEMNVSTLELGDSALYLCASSLKGLAGAPSMYNEQFFGPGTRLTVL.

This clone was observed a single time. The V call is TRBV5-5, the J call TRBJ2-5; D gene unclear. Per the germline V gene, CDR1 is SGHKS and CDR2 is YYEKEE (reference sequence). V gave up 2 bases and J gave up 7 bases, with 18 bases separating them. The CDR3 is made up of 15 amino acids. The chain's CDR3 is CASSFSVGGYGTQYF. Here the CDR3 DNA reads TGTGCCAGCAGCTTTTCGGTGGGCGGATATGGGACCCAGTACTTC.

The rearrangement joins TRBV9 to TRBJ2-3, with 8 bases that match TRBD1. CDR3 size: 15 residues. V was clipped by 3 bases and J by 3 bases; unmatched bases: 6. Per germline, CDR1 SGDLS and CDR2 YYNGEE. The CDR3 sequence: CASSAQGERTDTQYF. CDR3 DNA: TGTGCCAGCAGCGCACAGGGGGAGAGGACAGATACGCAGTATTTT.

V usage is TRBV5-6 and J usage is TRBJ2-7; 10 bases are shared with TRBD1. The germline CDR1 and CDR2 sequences are SGHDT and YYEEEE. With V trimmed by 3 bases and J by 0 bases, 3 bases remained unmatched. This CDR3 is built from 15 residues. CDR3 sequence: CASSSDRGNSYEQYF. For the CDR3, the DNA is TGTGCCAGCAGCTCGGACAGGGGGAACTCCTACGAGCAGTACTTC.

The rearrangement joins TRBV10-3 to TRBJ2-3; tentative D call: TRBD1 (5 bases). The CDR3 is 16 residues long. Germline lookup yields CDR1 ENHRY and CDR2 SYGVKD. Trimming took off 7 bases at V and 0 bases at J, with 17 bases between the two ends. The DNA for the CDR3 is TGTGCCATCAACCCCGACAGAGCCACTAGCACAGATACGCAGTATTTT. Protein product: CAINPDRATSTDTQYF.

The V and J genes are TRBV28 and TRBJ2-3; tentative D call: TRBD2 (6 bases). Deletions cut 5 bases from V and 6 bases from J, with 18 bases between. Germline CDR1 and CDR2: MDHEN and SYDVKM. The CDR3 covers 15 residues. The CDR3 nucleotides read TGTGCCAGCAGTGTAACCGGGACTCTAACGGATACGCAGTATTTT. This codes for CASSVTGTLTDTQYF.

The CDR3 DNA sequence: TGTGCCAGCTCACCCACGCCAGGGGGCACTGAAGCTTTCTTT. This encodes CASSPTPGGTEAFF. The chain links TRBV18 to TRBJ1-1, with 7 nucleotides matching TRBD1. The CDR3 runs to 14 residues. The junction had 5 bases not matched to a gene; V was cut back by 3 bases and J by 4 bases. Germline V gene sequence: CDR1 KGHSH, CDR2 LQKENI.

This rearrangement joins TRBV14 to TRBJ2-2; D is undetermined. V gave up 6 bases and J gave up 1 base, with 9 bases separating them. CDR1 is SGHDN and CDR2 is FVKESK in the germline V gene. The CDR3 has 14 amino acids. CDR3 residues: CASRRIGNTGELFF. CDR3 bases: TGTGCCAGCAGGCGGATCGGGAACACCGGGGAGCTGTTTTTT.

Note on this clone: This sample also contains other DNA sequences that code for the same CDR3. J is TRBJ2-3 and V is TRBV19, with 7 nucleotides matching TRBD1. The V gene end was trimmed by 3 bases and the J gene end by 0 bases; junction bases not matched to a gene: 3. This CDR3 has 15 residues. The germline V gene encodes CDR1 LNHDA and CDR2 SQIVND (reference sequence). DNA for the CDR3: TGTGCCAGTAGTATCGGGACAGCTAGCACAGATACGCAGTATTTT. Its translation is CASSIGTASTDTQYF.

The chain joins TRBV11-2 to TRBJ2-7; D is ambiguous. Germline lookup yields CDR1 SGHAT and CDR2 FQNNGV. Trimming shortened V by 2 bases and J by 4 bases, and 6 bases separated the two germline ends. This CDR3 region has 12 residues. The chain's CDR3 is CASSLSLYEQYF. CDR3 in DNA: TGTGCCAGCAGCTTATCTCTTTACGAGCAGTACTTC.

This clone showed up just once. The chain's CDR3 is CASRKTGGGTGELFF. CDR3 nucleotides: TGCGCCAGCCGTAAAACAGGGGGCGGGACCGGGGAGCTGTTTTTT. The V gene is TRBV5-1, the J gene TRBJ2-2; 9 bases agree with TRBD1. The J segment lost 5 bases and the V segment lost 7 bases, leaving 9 bases of the junction unmatched. The CDR3 consists of 15 residues. CDR1 and CDR2 (germline): SGHRS, YFSETQ.

The chain uses TRBV2 and TRBJ1-3; D call uncertain. The germline V gene has CDR1 SNHLY and CDR2 FYNNEI. Trimming shortened V by 1 base and J by 3 bases, and 16 bases separated the two germline ends. This CDR3 has 17 amino acids. The CDR3 nucleotides read TGTGCCAGCAGTGAAGTTTCTTACGGTGGAGTTGGAAACACCATATATTTT. This codes for CASSEVSYGGVGNTIYF. Filled out from reference TRBV2 and TRBJ1-3, the complete variable domain reads EPEVTQTPSHQVTQMGQEVILRCVPISNHLYFYWYRQILGQKVEFLVSFYNNEISEKSEIFDDQFSVERPDGSNFTLKIRSTKLEDSAMYFCASSEVSYGGVGNTIYFGEGSWLTVV.